This T cell receptor (beta chain) was identified in a study of blood T cell repertoires in COVID-19. At the level of the study: Sites across the United States, Italy and Spain contributed samples from acute and convalescent COVID-19. Sources were T cells, B-cell-depleted T cells, or PBMCs; the material itself was cDNA or gDNA.

Per the study methods: It was from reference gene primer amplification that nucleated cell counts were estimated. The method was immunoSEQ multiplex PCR; TCRdb's version includes in-frame clones alone and lacks a portion of them. V and J calls and clone size are given by that table; D and trimming were obtained from the DNA. Here the sample spans 140,000 or so clones, approximately 84% being singletons. The germline V gene has CDR1 LGHNT and CDR2 FRNRAP. Trimming at V came to 6 bases and at J to 4 bases, leaving 3 bases not matched to a gene. The CDR3 runs to 13 residues. The chain carries TRBV12-5 and TRBJ1-1; TRBD1 aligns across 9 bases. Sequencing input: peripheral blood. The sequence derives from a human donor with acute or convalescent COVID-19. The donor label of this sample is uncertain. The DNA of the CDR3 is TGTGCTAGTGGAAAACAGGGGGCCACTGAAGCTTTCTTT. The encoded protein is CASGKQGATEAFF.